Following are 32 T cell receptor beta chains from one sample sequenced in a study of T cell changes during pregnancy in multiple sclerosis. Clones were sequenced by immunoSEQ multiplex PCR, and TCRdb holds only the in-frame ones, with some missing. The table lists 35,000 to 45,000 clones, roughly 93% of them singletons. Sequencing used CD4+ T cells from peripheral blood mononuclear cells, obtained in the first trimester of pregnancy. The origin of the receptors is a female donor with multiple sclerosis, enrolled in a pregnancy study.

V is TRBV15 and J is TRBJ1-5; D ambiguous. The ends were cut back, 3 bases at V and 7 bases at J, with 13 bases in the middle. The CDR3 runs 14 residues. From germline, CDR1 is LNHNV and CDR2 YYDKDF (reference sequence). The CDR3 DNA reads as TGTGCCACCAGCAGTATACCAGGAACCCAGCCCCAGCATTTT. It translates to CATSSIPGTQPQHF.

J is TRBJ1-1 and V is TRBV19, with 7 bases lining up with TRBD1. V shed 3 bases and J 5 bases; nucleotides not matched to a gene: 12. Germline V gene sequence: CDR1 LNHDA, CDR2 SQIVND (reference sequence). This CDR3 region has 16 residues. CDR3 in amino acids: CASSMRDSGLSTEAFF. In DNA, the CDR3 is TGTGCCAGTAGTATGAGGGACAGCGGTCTGTCGACTGAAGCTTTCTTT.

J is TRBJ1-5 and V is TRBV18; 9 bases are shared with TRBD1. Germline values: CDR1 KGHSH, CDR2 LQKENI. This CDR3 region has 16 residues. V trimming: 3 bases; J trimming: 3 bases; junction bases outside the gene matches: 6. This CDR3 is CASSPPDRGNNQPQHF. The CDR3 region has the DNA TGTGCCAGCTCACCCCCCGACAGGGGGAACAATCAGCCCCAGCATTTT.

V and J are TRBV30 and TRBJ1-3, with 8 bases aligning to TRBD1. There are 13 residues in the CDR3. V gave up 8 bases and J gave up 4 bases; unmatched junction bases: 7. Germline V CDR1 and CDR2: GTSNPN, SVGIG (reference sequence). The CDR3 coding sequence is TGTGCCGAACAGGGGGAAGAAGGAAACACCATATATTTT. Encoded protein: CAEQGEEGNTIYF.

This chain links TRBV6-6 with TRBJ2-7; 9 bases match TRBD1. With 2 bases clipped from V and 2 bases from J, the junction kept 7 bases outside the gene matches. Germline V gene sequence: CDR1 MNHNY, CDR2 SVGAGI (reference sequence). CDR3 length equals 16 residues. CDR3 sequence: CASSYTRTGAPYEQYF. The DNA of the CDR3 is TGTGCCAGCAGTTACACCCGGACAGGGGCCCCCTACGAGCAGTACTTC.

This chain uses TRBV7-9 with TRBJ1-4; perhaps TRBD1 as D (5 bases). This CDR3 has 18 residues. V lost 6 bases and J 4 bases, leaving 24 bases between the germline ends. Germline V lookup: CDR1 SEHNR, CDR2 FQNEAQ (reference sequence). This CDR3 is CASSPASLGWGYNEKLFF. As DNA, the CDR3 is TGTGCCAGCAGTCCGGCGTCCTTAGGCTGGGGCTATAATGAAAAACTGTTTTTT.

The table lists this clone with a few counts. V usage is TRBV7-9 and J usage is TRBJ1-1; D perhaps matches TRBD1 (6 bases). This CDR3 region has 16 residues. Trimming left V 1 base short and J 2 bases short, with 14 bases between. CDR1 is SEHNR, CDR2 FQNEAQ, per germline (reference sequence). The chain's CDR3 is CASSLEPARGNTEAFF. CDR3 sequence (DNA): TGTGCCAGCAGCTTAGAGCCGGCCAGGGGTAACACTGAAGCTTTCTTT.

The chain joins TRBV5-1 to TRBJ1-1; TRBD1 is a possible D gene (6 bases). The V gene lost 3 bases and the J gene lost 0 bases, with 9 bases spanning the gap. Germline CDR1 SGHRS, CDR2 YFSETQ. This CDR3 has 14 residues. As DNA, the CDR3 is TGCGCCAGCAGCTGGGGGGGCATGAACACTGAAGCTTTCTTT. Its translation is CASSWGGMNTEAFF.

The genes are TRBV2 and TRBJ2-7; D is unclear. The CDR3 runs to 12 residues. CDR1 and CDR2 from the germline V gene are SNHLY and FYNNEI. Trimming pared 6 bases from V and 3 bases from J, leaving 9 bases between. CDR3 in amino acids: CASSVTNYEQYF. The CDR3 DNA follows: TGTGCCAGCAGCGTGACAAACTACGAGCAGTACTTC.

The chain combines TRBV7-9 with TRBJ2-5; D not certain. The CDR3 consists of 14 residues. In germline, CDR1 is SEHNR, CDR2 FQNEAQ (reference sequence). V was trimmed by 5 bases and J by 5 bases, leaving 15 bases between them. The CDR3 nucleotides are TGTGCCAGCAGCCGAACACAGTCCCCGGAGACCCAGTACTTC. It is translated as CASSRTQSPETQYF.

The chain carries TRBV18 and TRBJ2-1, with 8 bases matching TRBD2. The CDR3 runs to 15 residues. V was pared by 2 bases and J by 5 bases, with 5 bases of the junction left unmatched. Germline lookup yields CDR1 KGHSH and CDR2 LQKENI. The CDR3, as DNA: TGTGCCAGCTCACCAAGAGCGGGGGACAACAATGAGCAGTTCTTC. Translated: CASSPRAGDNNEQFF.

V gene TRBV6-1 combines with J gene TRBJ2-7; 9 nucleotides match TRBD1. The CDR3 sequence is 17 residues long. The V segment lost 2 bases and the J segment 0 bases; nucleotides outside the gene matches: 8. CDR1 is MNHNS and CDR2 is SASEGT in the germline V gene. CDR3 in amino acids: CASSELGTGRPSYEQYF. Written as DNA, the CDR3 is TGTGCCAGCAGTGAATTAGGGACAGGGCGTCCCTCCTACGAGCAGTACTTC.

The chain has TRBV27 and TRBJ1-2; possible D gene TRBD1, 6 bases. Trimming shortened V by 0 bases and J by 5 bases, and 16 bases separated the two germline ends. Per germline, CDR1 MNHEY and CDR2 SMNVEV (reference sequence). This CDR3 region has 16 residues. In DNA form, the CDR3 reads TGTGCCAGCAGTTTATCGAGGCCTGGGGGCACGTATGGCTACACCTTC. This gives the protein CASSLSRPGGTYGYTF.

The rearrangement uses TRBV28 and TRBJ2-7, with 9 bases identical to TRBD1. Losses at the gene ends were 4 bases for V and 7 bases for J; bases not matched to a gene: 8. CDR3 length equals 14 residues. Germline CDR1 reads MDHEN; CDR2 reads SYDVKM. CDR3 sequence (DNA): TGTGCCAGCAGTTCACCGGGACAGGGCCCAGAGCAGTACTTC. It specifies CASSSPGQGPEQYF.

The chain recombines TRBV27 with TRBJ2-7; the match to TRBD1 covers 7 bases. Trimming removed 6 bases from V and 0 bases from J; junction bases left unmatched: 17. The CDR3 extends over 18 amino acids. In germline, CDR1 is MNHEY, CDR2 SMNVEV (reference sequence). The CDR3: CASSPTPLPGTASYEQYF. The CDR3 DNA reads as TGTGCCAGCAGCCCAACCCCTCTACCCGGGACAGCCTCCTACGAGCAGTACTTC.

This chain joins TRBV14 and TRBJ2-2; 11 positions agree with TRBD2. This CDR3 contains 16 residues. J lost 3 bases, V lost 3 bases, and 3 bases had no gene match. Germline V lookup: CDR1 SGHDN, CDR2 FVKESK. CDR3 bases: TGTGCCAGCAGCCACACACTAGCGGGGGACACCGGGGAGCTGTTTTTT. It specifies CASSHTLAGDTGELFF.

This clone appeared once. The V gene is TRBV6-6, the J gene TRBJ1-2; D may be TRBD1 (5 bases). V was shortened by 2 bases and J by 2 bases, with 12 bases between the two germline ends. Germline-derived CDR1 and CDR2 are MNHNY and SVGAGI (reference sequence). The CDR3 sequence is 15 residues long. The CDR3: CASSYGQGVNYGYTF. The CDR3 coding sequence is TGTGCCAGCAGTTACGGGCAGGGTGTAAACTATGGCTACACCTTC.

V gene TRBV2 combines with J gene TRBJ2-4; D might be TRBD2 (6 bases). The CDR3 totals 15 residues. Germline V gene lookup returns CDR1 SNHLY and CDR2 FYNNEI. The V end was cut by 8 bases, the J end by 0 bases, with 14 bases between. The CDR3 protein is CASQGTELAKNIQYF. The DNA for the CDR3 is TGTGCCAGCCAAGGGACTGAACTAGCCAAAAACATTCAGTACTTC.

The chain couples TRBV11-2 to TRBJ2-1; 9 bases map to TRBD1. Germline V gene data show CDR1 as SGHAT and CDR2 as FQNNGV. V gave up 4 bases and J gave up 9 bases; unmatched junction bases: 10. This CDR3 comprises 15 residues. CDR3 nucleotide sequence: TGTGCCAGCAGCTCCCACAGGGGGCGGGTGGGTGAGCAGTTCTTC. It yields the protein CASSSHRGRVGEQFF. The complete variable domain, with remaining parts taken from reference TRBV11-2 and TRBJ2-1, reads EAGVAQSPRYKIIEKRQSVAFWCNPISGHATLYWYQQILGQGPKLLIQFQNNGVVDDSQLPKDRFSAERLKGVDSTLKIQPAKLEDSAVYLCASSSHRGRVGEQFFGPGTRLTVL.

J is TRBJ2-7 and V is TRBV30; no definite D call. This CDR3 comprises 12 residues. Germline V gene lookup returns CDR1 GTSNPN and CDR2 SVGIG (reference sequence). V shed 4 bases and J shed 0 bases, with 7 bases lying between them. In DNA form, the CDR3 reads TGTGCCTGGACGTCCAGCTCCTACGAGCAGTACTTC. This encodes CAWTSSSYEQYF.

J is TRBJ1-2 and V is TRBV6-4, with TRBD1 as a possible D gene (5 bases). Germline CDR1 is MRHNA and CDR2 is SNTAGT. With 6 bases removed from V and 4 bases from J, the gap between germline ends came to 21 bases. The CDR3 totals 16 residues. CDR3 region: CASRGRLGQHSYGYTF. DNA of the CDR3: TGTGCCAGCAGGGGTAGATTGGGGCAGCACTCCTATGGCTACACCTTC.

This chain connects TRBV5-4 to TRBJ2-7; possible D gene TRBD1, 6 bases. V lost 0 bases and J 4 bases, leaving 14 bases between the germline ends. The CDR3 is 15 residues long. Germline assignment: CDR1 SGHNT and CDR2 YYREEE (reference sequence). The CDR3 spells CASSLANGGLYEQYF. The CDR3 nucleotides read TGTGCCAGCAGCTTGGCGAATGGGGGCCTGTACGAGCAGTACTTC.

The CDR3 reads CASAVSREGQETQYF. DNA for the CDR3: TGTGCCAGCGCGGTCTCGCGGGAGGGCCAAGAGACCCAGTACTTC. The gene calls are TRBV6-1 and TRBJ2-5; 9 bases fit TRBD2. The V gene's germline CDR1 is MNHNS and CDR2 SASEGT. The CDR3 is 15 residues long. The ends lost 8 bases at V and 1 base at J; junction bases unmatched: 8.

The V call is TRBV27, the J call TRBJ2-7; possible D gene TRBD2, 7 bases. In germline, CDR1 is MNHEY, CDR2 SMNVEV (reference sequence). The CDR3 sequence is 15 residues long. Trimming removed 2 bases at V and 0 bases at J, with 11 bases between. The CDR3 sequence: CASSLRGALSYEQYF. In DNA, the CDR3 is TGTGCCAGCAGTTTACGGGGGGCACTCTCCTACGAGCAGTACTTC.

The chain recombines TRBV30 with TRBJ2-7; 7 nucleotides agree with TRBD2. The CDR3 length is 14 residues. V lost 5 bases, J lost 5 bases, and 12 bases stayed unmatched. Per germline, CDR1 GTSNPN and CDR2 SVGIG (reference sequence). CDR3 coding DNA: TGTGCCTGGGTGACGACGGGGGGATCCCACGAGCAGTACTTC. Translation: CAWVTTGGSHEQYF.

This clone has only a few counts. This rearrangement joins TRBV5-5 to TRBJ1-5; possible D gene TRBD1, 5 bases. V was cut by 3 bases and J by 6 bases, with 10 bases left in between. The CDR3 has 13 amino acids. Per the germline V gene, CDR1 is SGHKS and CDR2 is YYEKEE (reference sequence). CDR3 bases: TGTGCCAGCAGCTCATGGCAGGGTCAGCCCCAGCATTTT. This codes for CASSSWQGQPQHF.

This chain joins TRBV9 and TRBJ2-3; TRBD2 agrees at 14 bases. Germline V CDR1 and CDR2: SGDLS, YYNGEE. The CDR3 is 18 amino acids. J lost 3 bases, V lost 3 bases, and 9 bases had no gene match. In DNA form, the CDR3 reads TGTGCCAGCAGCGCGGGGCCGGGACTAGCGGGGGTGACAGATACGCAGTATTTT. This sequence encodes CASSAGPGLAGVTDTQYF.

The chain employs TRBV10-3 and TRBJ1-1; maybe TRBD1 (5 bases). Per the germline V gene, CDR1 is ENHRY and CDR2 is SYGVKD. The CDR3 has 16 residues. V gave up 5 bases and J gave up 0 bases, with 16 bases separating them. Here the CDR3 reads CAISRAGGEMNTEAFF. The DNA for the CDR3 is TGTGCCATCAGTAGGGCGGGGGGGGAAATGAACACTGAAGCTTTCTTT.

In its sample, this clone was seen a few times. The chain employs TRBV7-9 and TRBJ1-2; possibly TRBD1 for D (6 bases). Looked up from germline, CDR1 is SEHNR and CDR2 is FQNEAQ (reference sequence). The CDR3 totals 16 residues. V was pared by 4 bases and J by 0 bases, with 15 bases between. CDR3 amino acids: CASSSSGVATNYGYTF. The CDR3 DNA sequence: TGTGCCAGCAGCTCATCAGGGGTGGCAACTAACTATGGCTACACCTTC.

The gene calls are TRBV11-1 and TRBJ2-6; 7 positions agree with TRBD1. Germline assignment: CDR1 SGHAT and CDR2 FQDESV (reference sequence). The CDR3 sequence is 17 residues long. V shed 6 bases, J shed 0 bases, and the junction held 8 bases outside the gene matches. CDR3 sequence: CASSSGTESSGANVLTF. The CDR3 coding sequence is TGTGCCAGCAGTTCCGGGACAGAGAGCTCTGGGGCCAACGTCCTGACTTTC.

The chain couples TRBV28 to TRBJ2-7; D may be TRBD2 (6 bases). Germline V gene lookup returns CDR1 MDHEN and CDR2 SYDVKM. This CDR3 has 14 amino acids. V lost 10 bases and J lost 3, with 19 bases in between. CDR3 in DNA: TGTGCCATCCAACCGGGACTCCGAAGCTACGAGCAGTACTTC. Translating gives CAIQPGLRSYEQYF.

The chain links TRBV18 to TRBJ2-2; perhaps TRBD2 as D (6 bases). V gave up 5 bases and J gave up 6 bases, with 13 bases separating them. In germline, CDR1 is KGHSH, CDR2 LQKENI. The CDR3 runs 14 residues. DNA for the CDR3: TGTGCCAGCTCATCGGAGGGTAGATCCGGGGAGCTGTTTTTT. It specifies CASSSEGRSGELFF.